This note documents a single T cell receptor (beta chain) sequence. This specimen belongs to a study of blood T cell repertoires in COVID-19. CDR1 is MNHEY and CDR2 is SMNVEV in the germline V gene (reference sequence). This CDR3 region has 19 residues. V gave up 3 bases and J gave up 6 bases; unmatched junction bases: 18. Original handling: By means of reference gene primer amplification, nucleated cell counts were estimated. Measured with immunoSEQ multiplex PCR; TCRdb has only the in-frame clones, and not every one. The V and J calls and the clone size are those of that table, but D and trimming were determined from the DNA. This sample has 350,000 to 400,000 clones, with 87% found just once.

The receptor was isolated from a woman in her 30s who had recovered from COVID-19. This chain links TRBV27 with TRBJ2-2, with 8 positions matching TRBD1. Material: PBMCs or T cells enriched from blood (not recorded which). The chain's CDR3 is CASSLFALSDRERPGELFF. Written as DNA, the CDR3 is TGTGCCAGCAGTTTGTTCGCGCTCTCGGACAGGGAACGTCCCGGGGAGCTGTTTTTT.